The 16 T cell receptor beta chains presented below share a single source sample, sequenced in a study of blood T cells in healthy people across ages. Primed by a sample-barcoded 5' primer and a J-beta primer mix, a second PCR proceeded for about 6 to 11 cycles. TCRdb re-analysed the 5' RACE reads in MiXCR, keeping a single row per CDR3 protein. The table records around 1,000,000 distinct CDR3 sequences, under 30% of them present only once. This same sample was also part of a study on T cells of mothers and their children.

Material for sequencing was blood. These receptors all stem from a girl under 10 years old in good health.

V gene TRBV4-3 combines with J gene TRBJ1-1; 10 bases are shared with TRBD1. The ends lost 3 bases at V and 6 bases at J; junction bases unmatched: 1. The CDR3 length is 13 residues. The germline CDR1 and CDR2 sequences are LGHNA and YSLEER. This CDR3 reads CASSHGTGAEAFF. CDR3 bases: TGCGCCAGCAGCCACGGGACAGGGGCTGAAGCTTTCTTT.

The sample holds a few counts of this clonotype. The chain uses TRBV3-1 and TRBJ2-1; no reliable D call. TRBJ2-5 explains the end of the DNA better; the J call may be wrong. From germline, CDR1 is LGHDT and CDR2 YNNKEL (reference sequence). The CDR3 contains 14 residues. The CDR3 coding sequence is TGTGCCAGCAGCCAAAGAATGGCCTCTCGGATCCAGTACTTC. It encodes CASSQRMASRIQYF.

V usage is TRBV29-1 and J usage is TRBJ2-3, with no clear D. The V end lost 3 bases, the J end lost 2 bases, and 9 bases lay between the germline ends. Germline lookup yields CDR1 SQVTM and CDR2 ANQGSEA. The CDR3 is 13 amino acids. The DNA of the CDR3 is TGCAGCGTTGATAGAGTTAACACAGATACGCAGTATTTT. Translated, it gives CSVDRVNTDTQYF.

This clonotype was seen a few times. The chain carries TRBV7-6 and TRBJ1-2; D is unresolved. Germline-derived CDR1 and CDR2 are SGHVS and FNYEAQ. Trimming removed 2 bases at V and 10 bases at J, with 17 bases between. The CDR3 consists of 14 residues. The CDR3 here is CASSLSRWAEDYTF. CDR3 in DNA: TGTGCCAGCAGCTTAAGTAGATGGGCAGAGGACTACACCTTC.

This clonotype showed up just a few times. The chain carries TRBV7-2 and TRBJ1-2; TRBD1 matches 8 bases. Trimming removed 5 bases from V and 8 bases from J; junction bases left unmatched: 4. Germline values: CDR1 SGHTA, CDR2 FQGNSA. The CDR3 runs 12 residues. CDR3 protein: CASSDRGGGYTF. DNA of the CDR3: TGTGCCAGCAGCGACAGGGGAGGAGGCTACACCTTC. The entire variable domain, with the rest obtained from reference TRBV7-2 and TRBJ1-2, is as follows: GAGVSQSPSNKVTEKGKDVELRCDPISGHTALYWYRQSLGQGLEFLIYFQGNSAPDKSGLPSDRFSAERTGGSVSTLTIQRTQQEDSAVYLCASSDRGGGYTFGSGTRLTVV.

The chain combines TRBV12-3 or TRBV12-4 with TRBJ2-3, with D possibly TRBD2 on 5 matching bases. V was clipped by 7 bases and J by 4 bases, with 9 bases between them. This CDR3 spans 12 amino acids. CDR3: CASTRGADTQYF. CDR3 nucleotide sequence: TGTGCCAGCACCCGGGGAGCAGATACGCAGTATTTT.

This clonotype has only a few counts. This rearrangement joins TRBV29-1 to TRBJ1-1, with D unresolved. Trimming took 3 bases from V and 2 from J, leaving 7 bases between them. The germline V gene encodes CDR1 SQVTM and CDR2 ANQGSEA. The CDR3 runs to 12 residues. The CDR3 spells CSVEDYNTEAFF. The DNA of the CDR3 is TGCAGCGTTGAGGACTACAACACTGAAGCTTTCTTT.

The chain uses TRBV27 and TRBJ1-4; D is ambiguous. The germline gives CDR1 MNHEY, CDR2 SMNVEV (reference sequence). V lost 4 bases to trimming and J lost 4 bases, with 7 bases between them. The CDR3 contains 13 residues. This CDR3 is CASSYESNEKLFF. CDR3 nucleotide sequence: TGTGCCAGCAGTTACGAGAGTAATGAAAAACTGTTTTTT.

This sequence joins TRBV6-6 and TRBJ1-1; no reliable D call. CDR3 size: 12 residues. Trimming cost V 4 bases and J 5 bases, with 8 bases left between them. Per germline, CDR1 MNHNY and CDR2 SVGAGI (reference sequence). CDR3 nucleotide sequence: TGTGCCAGCAGTTGGGAGTCGACTGAAGCTTTCTTT. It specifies CASSWESTEAFF.

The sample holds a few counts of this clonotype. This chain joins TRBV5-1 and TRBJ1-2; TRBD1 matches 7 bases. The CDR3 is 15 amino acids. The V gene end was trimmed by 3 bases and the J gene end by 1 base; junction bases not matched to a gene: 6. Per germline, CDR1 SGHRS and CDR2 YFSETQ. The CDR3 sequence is CASSYTGQSNYGYTF. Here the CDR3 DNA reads TGCGCCAGCAGCTACACGGGACAGAGTAACTATGGCTACACCTTC.

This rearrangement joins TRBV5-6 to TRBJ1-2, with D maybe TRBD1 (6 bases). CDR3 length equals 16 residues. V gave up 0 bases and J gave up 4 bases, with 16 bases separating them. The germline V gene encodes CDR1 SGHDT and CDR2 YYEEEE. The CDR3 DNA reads TGTGCCAGCAGCTTGGGCGGGGGCGGTCTTCTCTATGGCTACACCTTC. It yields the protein CASSLGGGGLLYGYTF.

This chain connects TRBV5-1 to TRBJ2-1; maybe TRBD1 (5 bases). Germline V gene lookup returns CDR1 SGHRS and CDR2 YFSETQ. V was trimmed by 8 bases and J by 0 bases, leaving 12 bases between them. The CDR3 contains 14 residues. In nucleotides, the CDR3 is TGCGCCAGTCACAGACAGAACTCCTACAATGAGCAGTTCTTC. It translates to CASHRQNSYNEQFF.

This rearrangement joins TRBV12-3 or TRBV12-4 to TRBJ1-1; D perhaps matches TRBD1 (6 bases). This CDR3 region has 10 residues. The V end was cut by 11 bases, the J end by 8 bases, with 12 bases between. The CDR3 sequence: CAEVQGEAFF. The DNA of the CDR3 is TGTGCCGAGGTTCAGGGGGAAGCTTTCTTT.

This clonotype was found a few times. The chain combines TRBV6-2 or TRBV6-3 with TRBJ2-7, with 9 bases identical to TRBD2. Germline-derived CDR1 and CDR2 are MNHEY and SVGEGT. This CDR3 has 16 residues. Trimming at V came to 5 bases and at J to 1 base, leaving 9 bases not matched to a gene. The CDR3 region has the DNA TGTGCCAGCAGTGCCCCCCTTAGCGGGGGTTCCTACGAGCAGTACTTC. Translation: CASSAPLSGGSYEQYF.

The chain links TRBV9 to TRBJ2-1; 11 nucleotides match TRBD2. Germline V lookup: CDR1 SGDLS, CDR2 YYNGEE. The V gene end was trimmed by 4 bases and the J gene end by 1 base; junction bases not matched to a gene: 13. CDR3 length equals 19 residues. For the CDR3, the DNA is TGTGCCAGCAGCACTGGGCTAGCGGGGGGTATTAGGTCCTACAATGAGCAGTTCTTC. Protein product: CASSTGLAGGIRSYNEQFF.

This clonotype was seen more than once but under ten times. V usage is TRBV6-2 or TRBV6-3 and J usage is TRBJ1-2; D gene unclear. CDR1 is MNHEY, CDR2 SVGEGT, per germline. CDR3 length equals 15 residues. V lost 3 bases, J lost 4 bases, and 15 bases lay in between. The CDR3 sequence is CASSYHEEIFYGYTF. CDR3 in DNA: TGTGCCAGCAGTTATCACGAGGAGATCTTCTATGGCTACACCTTC.